This T cell receptor beta chain is from a study of shared clonotypes between healthy human individuals (TCRdb year 2020). Study-wide context: The cohort included three men and two women between 18 and 49 years of age. Leukapheresis yielded between about 0.8 and 9.5 billion PBMCs per donor. The study deeply sequenced blood TCR repertoires of roughly five healthy adults to estimate repertoire size and the extent of clonotype sharing between individuals. For each donor, three plates each were used for CD4 naive and CD4 memory, two plates were used for CD8 naive, and one plate was used for CD8 memory. To increase sequencing depth and limit assay-specific biases, TCR repertoire library preparation and sequencing were carried out by different laboratories using diverse techniques. Study-wide conclusions, independent of this receptor: Naive subsets generally had larger estimated clonotype richness than memory subsets did. Incomplete sequencing was indicated by rarefaction of sorted-subset datasets, despite the large sequencing depth. Based on pairwise subsampling, the degree of clonotype sharing among donors was expected to be affected by sequencing depth. Because the study included only a small number of donors, the genetic and exposure-history diversity represented was limited. Compared with non-shared clonotypes, the clonotypes found in all four sorted-subset donors had higher generation probabilities. Only blood was sampled, and tissue TCR repertoires likely differ from those in blood. When a few donors were compared, the shared fraction of clonotypes was about 5% for naive CD4, around 4% for naive CD8, 2.3% for memory CD4, and 0.4% for memory CD8.

The donors were healthy, HIV-negative adults who had no recently reported acute infections or vaccinations. All donors were Caucasian adults living in Nashville, Tennessee, USA. Magnetic negative selection was used to enrich CD4+ T cells, after which naive cells were positively selected on CD45RA and the negative fraction became the memory subset. Blood was obtained by leukapheresis, after which PBMCs were separated by Ficoll-Histopaque density gradient centrifugation and cryopreserved in liquid nitrogen vapor phase. Analytical flow cytometry was used to check the purity and quantity of each magnetically sorted T cell population. From each sorted fraction, genomic DNA was isolated and quantified by UV absorbance on a Nanodrop 2000c. TCR CDR3 regions were amplified from genomic DNA by multiplex PCR using the deep immunoSEQ assay. Extracted genomic DNA from each cell subset was spread evenly across all wells of several immunoSEQ 96-well plates, with each plate serving as a replicate. For sorted subsets, 200 ng of genomic DNA, equivalent to about 30,000 T cell genomes, went into each replicate PCR. Purified libraries were measured with a Qubit 3.0 fluorometer, size-checked on a Bioanalyzer 2100, and measured again with the KAPA Library Quantification kit. A separate single-read 150-cycle Illumina NextSeq 550 flow cell was used to sequence each immunoSEQ 96-well plate. The paper's data handling went like this. The immunoSEQ output contained only junctional sequences without quality scores, so filtering could not match that applied to full-length reads. Sequences were annotated with PyIR, a Python wrapper for IgBLAST v1.9, and V/J genes and CDR3 were assigned using IMGT germline references. Reads were filtered out if the reads had weak V/J assignments (E-value above 1e-6), no CDR3, stop codons, out-of-frame junctions, or ambiguous translated residues. A V3J clonotype was defined by an identical inferred V gene, J gene, and CDR3 amino acid sequence. To compute the percentage overlap between repertoires, the number of shared unique clonotypes was divided by the size of the smaller repertoire. Richness of each repertoire was evaluated using RTK rarefaction, the Chao1 estimator, and Recon v2.1 estimates of unobserved clonotypes. Generation probabilities for all TCRbeta clonotypes obtained by the gDNA method from a few donors were computed using OLGA. As stored in TCRdb, this immuneACCESS dataset retains in-frame rearrangements with V and J assigned. A fraction of the clones does not appear; measured against another copy, unresolved V genes explain less than half of the discrepancy, and the remainder lacks a known reason. The V and J calls and the clone size are those of that table, but D and trimming were determined from the DNA. Counted in this sample were about a million clones; roughly 72% of them appeared once. Over 1.3% of the sample goes to the ten largest clones.

Comment on this clone: Its antigen is currently not known. No clone much larger than this one lies a single base away; base qualities are absent.

V loses 0 bases of germline sequence and J loses 2 bases, and the interval between the two ends is 9 bases. Sequences MNHEY (CDR1) and SVGAGI (CDR2) are obtained from the germline V gene. There are 15 amino acids in the CDR3, from cysteine to phenylalanine inclusive. The sequence is cut down to CDR3 DNA, 45 bases in frame from base 1. The rearrangement joined TRBV6-5 to TRBJ2-3, with no confident D gene call. This receptor was identified in a man aged 18-30 years in good health. The sequenced sample was memory CD4+ T cells sorted from blood. The sample's cell subset or site label, decoded: CD45RA-negative fraction. In nucleotide form, the sequence is TGTGCCAGCAGTTACTCTCAGAAACCCACAGATACGCAGTATTTT. Translated, this gives CASSYSQKPTDTQYF.